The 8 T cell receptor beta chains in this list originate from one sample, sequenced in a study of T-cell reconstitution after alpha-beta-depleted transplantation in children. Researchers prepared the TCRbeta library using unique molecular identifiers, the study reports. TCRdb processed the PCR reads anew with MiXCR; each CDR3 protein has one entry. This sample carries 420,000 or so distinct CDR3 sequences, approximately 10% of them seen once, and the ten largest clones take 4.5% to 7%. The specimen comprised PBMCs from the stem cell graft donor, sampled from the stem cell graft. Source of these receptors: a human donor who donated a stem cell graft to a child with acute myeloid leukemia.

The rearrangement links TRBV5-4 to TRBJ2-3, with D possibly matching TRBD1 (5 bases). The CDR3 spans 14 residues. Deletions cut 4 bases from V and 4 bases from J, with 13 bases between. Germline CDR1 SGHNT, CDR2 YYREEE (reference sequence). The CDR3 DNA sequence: TGTGCCAGCAGCGCACCGTCAGGGTCAGATACGCAGTATTTT. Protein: CASSAPSGSDTQYF.

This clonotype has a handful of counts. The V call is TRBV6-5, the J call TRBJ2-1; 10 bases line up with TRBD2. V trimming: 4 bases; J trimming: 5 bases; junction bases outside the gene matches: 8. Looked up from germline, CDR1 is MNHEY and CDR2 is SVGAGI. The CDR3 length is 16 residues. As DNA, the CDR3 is TGTGCCAGCAGTTGGCCTAGCGGGAGTTTTGACAATGAGCAGTTCTTC. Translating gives CASSWPSGSFDNEQFF.

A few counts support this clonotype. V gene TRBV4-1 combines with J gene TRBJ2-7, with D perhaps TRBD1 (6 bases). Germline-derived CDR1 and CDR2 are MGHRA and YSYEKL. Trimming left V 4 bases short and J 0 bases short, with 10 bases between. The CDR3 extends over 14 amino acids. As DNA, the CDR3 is TGCGCCAGCAGCCGAGGACAGACCTCCTACGAGCAGTACGTC. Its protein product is CASSRGQTSYEQYV.

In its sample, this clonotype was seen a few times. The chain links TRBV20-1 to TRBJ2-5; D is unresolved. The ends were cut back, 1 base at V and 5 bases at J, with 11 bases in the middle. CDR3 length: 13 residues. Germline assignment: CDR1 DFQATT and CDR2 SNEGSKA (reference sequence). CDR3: CSARVWGRETQYF. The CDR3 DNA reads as TGCAGTGCTAGAGTTTGGGGTCGGGAGACCCAGTACTTC.

CDR3 loop: CATTPGLASDTQYF. DNA for the CDR3: TGTGCGACTACCCCGGGACTAGCCTCGGATACGCAGTATTTT. The J gene is TRBJ2-3, the V gene TRBV7-2; 9 positions agree with TRBD2. There are 14 residues in the CDR3. The germline V gene has CDR1 SGHTA and CDR2 FQGNSA. The full variable domain, its missing parts supplied by reference TRBV7-2 and TRBJ2-3, is GAGVSQSPSNKVTEKGKDVELRCDPISGHTALYWYRQSLGQGLEFLIYFQGNSAPDKSGLPSDRFSAERTGGSVSTLTIQRTQQEDSAVYLCATTPGLASDTQYFGPGTRLTVL.

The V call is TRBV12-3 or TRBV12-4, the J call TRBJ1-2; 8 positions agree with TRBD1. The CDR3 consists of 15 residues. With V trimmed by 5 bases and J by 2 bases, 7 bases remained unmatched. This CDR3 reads CASSPMTGANYGYTF. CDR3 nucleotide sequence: TGTGCCAGCAGTCCAATGACAGGGGCGAACTATGGCTACACCTTC.

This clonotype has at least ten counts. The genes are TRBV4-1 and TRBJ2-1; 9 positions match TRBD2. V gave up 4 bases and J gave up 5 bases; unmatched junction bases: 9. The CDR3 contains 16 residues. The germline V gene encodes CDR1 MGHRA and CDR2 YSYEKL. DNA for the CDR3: TGCGCCAGCAGCCCACAGACTAGCGGATTACACAATGAGCAGTTCTTC. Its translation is CASSPQTSGLHNEQFF.

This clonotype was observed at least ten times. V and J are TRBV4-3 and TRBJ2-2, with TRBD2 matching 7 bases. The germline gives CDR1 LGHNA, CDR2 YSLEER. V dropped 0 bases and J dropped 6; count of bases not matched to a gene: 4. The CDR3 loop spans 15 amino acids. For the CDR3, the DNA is TGCGCCAGCAGCCAAGAGGCGGGAGCCCCCGGGGAGCTGTTTTTT. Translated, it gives CASSQEAGAPGELFF.